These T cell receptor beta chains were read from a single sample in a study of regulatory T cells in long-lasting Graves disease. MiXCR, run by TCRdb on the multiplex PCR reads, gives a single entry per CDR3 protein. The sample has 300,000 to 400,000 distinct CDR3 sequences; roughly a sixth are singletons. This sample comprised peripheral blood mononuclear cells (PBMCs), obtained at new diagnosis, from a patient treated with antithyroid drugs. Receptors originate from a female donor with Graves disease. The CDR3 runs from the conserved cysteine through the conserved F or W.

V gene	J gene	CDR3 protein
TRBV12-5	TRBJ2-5	CASGFPPGEGETQYF
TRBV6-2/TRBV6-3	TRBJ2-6	CASRLTSGANVLTF
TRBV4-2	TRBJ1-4	CASSQDRGASEKLFF
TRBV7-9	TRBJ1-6	CASSHGRGPRTYYNSPLHF
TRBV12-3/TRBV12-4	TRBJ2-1	CASSYLAGSHNEQFF
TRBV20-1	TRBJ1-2	CSAGRLGDGYTF
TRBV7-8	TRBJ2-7	CASSLPAPPTSGPYEQYF
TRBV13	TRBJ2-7	CASSDRLAGGLEQYF
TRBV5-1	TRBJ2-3	CASRLRDRLSTDTQYF
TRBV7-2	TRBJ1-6	CASSLRARGALSPLHF
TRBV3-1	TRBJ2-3	CASSQAGGGRTDTQYF
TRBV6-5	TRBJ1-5	CASSYRNRGQEPQHF
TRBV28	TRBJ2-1	CASSLAPSGYNEQFF
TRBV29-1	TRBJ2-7	CSVEQGIGYEQYF
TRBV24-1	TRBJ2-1	CATSETGSRNEQFF
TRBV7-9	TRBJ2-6	CASSYGRLSSGANVLTF
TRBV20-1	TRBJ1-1	CSARFSGDGTEAFF
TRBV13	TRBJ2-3	CASSPTRSGADTQYF
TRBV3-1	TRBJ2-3	CASSQWTGGADTQYF
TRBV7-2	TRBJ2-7	CASSSYYEQYF
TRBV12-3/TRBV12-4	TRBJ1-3	CASRRVGGFGFGNTIYF
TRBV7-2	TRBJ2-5	CASSKLWGQQETQYF
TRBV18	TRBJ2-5	CASSPPGLETQYF
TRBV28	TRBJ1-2	CASSGAAFGYTF
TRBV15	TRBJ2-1	CATSRDRDRDPHNEQFF
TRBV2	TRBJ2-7	CAIRRRGGEQYF
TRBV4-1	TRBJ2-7	CASSQPGLAFVGEQYF
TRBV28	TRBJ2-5	CASSRDRVKETQYF
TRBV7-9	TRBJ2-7	CASSPAGVYEQYF
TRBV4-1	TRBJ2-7	CASSHEAGASYEQYF
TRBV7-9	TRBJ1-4	CASRSGHVNGVKLFF
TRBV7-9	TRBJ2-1	CASRASGGSYVVNEQFF
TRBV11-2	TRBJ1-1	CASSQPPAGTNTEAFF
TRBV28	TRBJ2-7	CASAPPRDGVKQYF
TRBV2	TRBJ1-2	CASSDRAYGYTF
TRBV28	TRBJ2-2	CASSFPLRTSGRGDTGELFF
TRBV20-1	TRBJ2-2	CSASRNTGELFF
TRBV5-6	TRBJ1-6	CASSARGNYNSPLHF
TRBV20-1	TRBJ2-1	CSARDGEKGYEQFF
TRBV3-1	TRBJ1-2	CASSQDWRAAGYTF
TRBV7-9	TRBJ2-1	CASSFGDNEQFF
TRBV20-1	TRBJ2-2	CSAHRQGANGELFF